The 15 T cell receptor beta chains listed next were all sequenced from one sample in a study of PD-1 and CTLA-4 blockade in melanoma. Repertoires were generated with immunoSEQ multiplex PCR, while TCRdb's copy carries only in-frame clones and drops some. The sample yields around 15,000 clones, 70% seen once. The input for sequencing was CD8+ T cells from peripheral blood, taken from a patient given anti-PD-1 treatment. The source of these receptors is a human donor with melanoma.

This sequence joins TRBV24-1 and TRBJ2-3; 7 bases are a match to TRBD2. The germline CDR1 and CDR2 sequences are KGHDR and SFDVKD. After removal of 5 bases from V and 5 bases from J, the junction contained 9 bases not matched to a gene. CDR3 length: 15 amino acids. The CDR3 here is CATSVSSTSRDTQYF. CDR3 DNA: TGTGCCACCAGTGTATCCTCGACTAGCCGAGATACGCAGTATTTT.

V gene TRBV24-1 combines with J gene TRBJ2-1; a possible D gene is TRBD1 (8 bases). Per the germline V gene, CDR1 is KGHDR and CDR2 is SFDVKD. This CDR3 comprises 14 residues. V lost 10 bases to trimming and J lost 8 bases, with 20 bases between them. The CDR3 DNA sequence: TGTGCCACTGGGAGGGGACAGGCTTTGGATGAGCAGTTCTTC. It encodes CATGRGQALDEQFF.

A few counts support this clone. This chain connects TRBV6-1 to TRBJ1-2; the match to TRBD1 covers 10 bases. The CDR3 loop spans 14 amino acids. Trimming at V came to 5 bases and at J to 8 bases, leaving 8 bases not matched to a gene. From germline, CDR1 is MNHNS and CDR2 SASEGT. This CDR3 reads CASSLDRGLQGYTF. The DNA for the CDR3 is TGTGCCAGCAGTCTCGACAGGGGGCTTCAAGGCTACACCTTC.

The chain has TRBV11-2 and TRBJ2-1; 8 positions agree with TRBD1. With 0 bases clipped from V and 7 bases from J, the junction kept 5 bases outside the gene matches. Germline V gene lookup returns CDR1 SGHAT and CDR2 FQNNGV. CDR3 length equals 15 residues. DNA of the CDR3: TGTGCCAGCAGCTTAGACGTGACAGGGGCGAATGAGCAGTTCTTC. Residues: CASSLDVTGANEQFF.

The chain couples TRBV10-2 to TRBJ2-1; 8 nucleotides align to TRBD2. V dropped 6 bases and J dropped 8; count of bases not matched to a gene: 15. This CDR3 spans 16 amino acids. Per the germline V gene, CDR1 is WSHSY and CDR2 is SAAADI. Here the CDR3 reads CASRERPGLGLHEQFF. Written as DNA, the CDR3 is TGCGCCAGCAGAGAGAGGCCGGGACTAGGGCTTCATGAGCAGTTCTTC.

The chain is built from TRBV13 and TRBJ2-5; unclear D gene. CDR1 PRHDT and CDR2 FYEKMQ come from the germline V gene (reference sequence). The ends were cut back, 1 base at V and 3 bases at J, with 15 bases in the middle. This CDR3 has 16 residues. CDR3 in amino acids: CASSLEKGTLKETQYF. Here the CDR3 DNA reads TGTGCCAGCAGCTTAGAAAAGGGCACCCTCAAAGAGACCCAGTACTTC.

This clone was picked up a small number of times. The chain carries TRBV27 and TRBJ2-7; D gene uncertain. The V and J ends lost 2 bases and 7 bases respectively, with 12 bases between them. The CDR3 spans 13 residues. Germline loops: CDR1 MNHEY, CDR2 SMNVEV (reference sequence). CDR3 DNA sequence: TGTGCCAGCAGTTTAAAGGTATTCTGGGAGCAGTACTTC. Translating it yields CASSLKVFWEQYF.

This clone was seen a few times. This chain uses TRBV7-8 with TRBJ1-5; D is uncertain. Germline assignment: CDR1 SGHVS and CDR2 FQNEAQ. The V end was cut by 5 bases, the J end by 2 bases, with 16 bases between. The CDR3 is made up of 16 amino acids. CDR3 DNA sequence: TGTGCCAGCAGCCCCCTCAACACTGGCGGCAATCAGCCCCAGCATTTT. This encodes CASSPLNTGGNQPQHF.

The V gene is TRBV11-3, the J gene TRBJ1-4; TRBD1 agrees at 9 bases. V lost 6 bases, J lost 4 bases, and 6 bases stayed unmatched. The germline CDR1 and CDR2 sequences are SGHNT and YENEEA. This CDR3 has 15 residues. Here the CDR3 DNA reads TGTGCCAGCAGTGGGACAGGGCTCGATAATGAAAAACTGTTTTTT. Its protein product is CASSGTGLDNEKLFF.

The CDR3 DNA sequence: TGTGCCAGCAGGCGTTCCGATTCCTACGAGCAGTACTTC. This sequence encodes CASRRSDSYEQYF. J is TRBJ2-7 and V is TRBV12-3 or TRBV12-4, with unresolved D. V lost 6 bases to trimming and J lost 1 base, with 10 bases between them. CDR3 length equals 13 residues.

This clone rates as medium-sized. V is TRBV13 and J is TRBJ2-2, with 7 positions matching TRBD1. Germline values: CDR1 PRHDT, CDR2 FYEKMQ (reference sequence). The CDR3 contains 16 residues. The junction had 1 base not matched to a gene; V was cut back by 0 bases and J by 0 bases. CDR3 sequence reads: CASSLGQGTNTGELFF. The CDR3 DNA reads as TGTGCCAGCAGCTTAGGACAGGGGACGAACACCGGGGAGCTGTTTTTT.

V is TRBV28 and J is TRBJ2-7; a weak D match, TRBD2 (6 bases). The CDR3 has 14 amino acids. Trimming left V 0 bases short and J 1 base short, with 7 bases between. Germline V lookup: CDR1 MDHEN, CDR2 SYDVKM. CDR3 residues: CASSLWGGSYEQYF. The CDR3 DNA reads as TGTGCCAGCAGTTTATGGGGGGGTTCCTACGAGCAGTACTTC. Based on the CDR3 plus reference TRBV28 and TRBJ2-7, the full variable domain is DVKVTQSSRYLVKRTGEKVFLECVQDMDHENMFWYRQDPGLGLRLIYFSYDVKMKEKGDIPEGYSVSREKKERFSLILESASTNQTSMYLCASSLWGGSYEQYFGPGTRLTVT.

This sequence joins TRBV19 and TRBJ2-2; D may be TRBD1 (6 bases). Looked up from germline, CDR1 is LNHDA and CDR2 is SQIVND (reference sequence). The CDR3 runs to 17 residues. The V end lost 0 bases, the J end lost 4 bases, and 15 bases lay between the germline ends. As DNA, the CDR3 is TGTGCCAGTAGTATAGAGCTAAGTTGGACAGCCACCGGGGAGCTGTTTTTT. It codes for CASSIELSWTATGELFF.

This clone was observed once. The chain is built from TRBV6-5 and TRBJ1-2; D perhaps matches TRBD1 (6 bases). The CDR3 is 15 amino acids. Trimming stripped 0 bases from V and 6 bases from J, with 14 bases between. Germline-derived CDR1 and CDR2 are MNHEY and SVGAGI. In DNA, the CDR3 is TGTGCCAGCAGTTACTCGAGGGGGGGGCCAAATGGCTACACCTTC. Translating it yields CASSYSRGGPNGYTF.

The chain couples TRBV7-9 to TRBJ1-3; D not resolved. V was clipped by 1 base and J by 5 bases, with 3 bases between them. This CDR3 has 12 amino acids. CDR1 and CDR2 from the germline V gene are SEHNR and FQNEAQ (reference sequence). Here the CDR3 reads CASSLDRNTIYF. The CDR3 bases are TGTGCCAGCAGCTTAGATAGAAACACCATATATTTT.